These 29 T cell receptor beta chains came from one sample sequenced in a study of cytomegalovirus exposure and HLA in healthy donors. This PCR relied on a set of 60 Vbeta primers and 13 Jbeta primers. The table came from immunoSEQ multiplex PCR; TCRdb's copy has only in-frame clones and leaves some out. The sample lists approximately 160,000 clones, about 80% occurring once. The sample taken for sequencing was PBMCs. The receptors originated from a man aged 30-40 years in good health and CMV-seropositive.

This rearrangement joins TRBV18 to TRBJ1-5; TRBD1 might be the D (5 bases). The CDR3 spans 14 residues. Trimming shortened V by 2 bases and J by 4 bases, and 9 bases separated the two germline ends. CDR1 is KGHSH and CDR2 is LQKENI in the germline V gene. CDR3 loop: CASSPSKGNQPQHF. CDR3 DNA: TGTGCCAGCTCACCAAGTAAGGGGAATCAGCCCCAGCATTTT.

This clone was observed a single time. The chain couples TRBV5-1 to TRBJ1-4; 11 bases agree with TRBD1. Germline V gene data show CDR1 as SGHRS and CDR2 as YFSETQ. Trimming at V came to 6 bases and at J to 8 bases, leaving 6 bases not matched to a gene. This CDR3 contains 14 residues. CDR3 DNA: TGCGCCAGCACACGGACAGGGGGCCAGGAAAAACTGTTTTTT. It yields the protein CASTRTGGQEKLFF.

This chain connects TRBV28 to TRBJ2-3, with a tentative D call TRBD2 (5 bases). This CDR3 is built from 14 residues. In germline, CDR1 is MDHEN, CDR2 SYDVKM. V shed 2 bases and J shed 2 bases, with 8 bases lying between them. The CDR3, as DNA: TGTGCCAGCAGTTTAATAGGACTCACAGATACGCAGTATTTT. It specifies CASSLIGLTDTQYF.

V gene TRBV15 combines with J gene TRBJ2-1, with 12 bases lining up with TRBD1. CDR3 size: 14 residues. Trimming cost V 4 bases and J 8 bases; bases outside gene matches: 3. Germline assignment: CDR1 LNHNV and CDR2 YYDKDF (reference sequence). The CDR3 is CATSKGTGGYEQFF. The CDR3 region has the DNA TGTGCCACCAGCAAAGGGACAGGGGGCTATGAGCAGTTCTTC.

This clone showed up just once. This chain links TRBV6-5 with TRBJ2-1; 9 nucleotides line up with TRBD1. Trimming took 3 bases from V and 7 from J; bases not matched to a gene: 7. The CDR3 extends over 15 amino acids. Germline V lookup: CDR1 MNHEY, CDR2 SVGAGI. The CDR3 sequence is CASSYNTGGLNEQFF. The DNA for the CDR3 is TGTGCCAGCAGTTATAACACAGGGGGCTTAAATGAGCAGTTCTTC.

The sample holds one count of this clone. The chain uses TRBV4-3 and TRBJ2-6; a possible D gene is TRBD1 (6 bases). V gave up 2 bases and J gave up 4 bases, with 12 bases separating them. The CDR3 runs 16 residues. In germline, CDR1 is LGHNA, CDR2 YSLEER. Here the CDR3 DNA reads TGCGCCAGCAGCCAAACTCAGGGGTCAGGGGCCAACGTCCTGACTTTC. Its protein is CASSQTQGSGANVLTF.

The J gene is TRBJ2-7, the V gene TRBV2; 8 bases map to TRBD1. The CDR3 spans 14 residues. Germline CDR1 and CDR2: SNHLY and FYNNEI. With 6 bases clipped from V and 5 bases from J, the junction kept 9 bases outside the gene matches. For the CDR3, the DNA is TGTGCCAGCAGGCCGGACAGGGTAGTCCACGAGCAGTACTTC. Its protein is CASRPDRVVHEQYF.

This clone was observed once. This specimen includes other DNA sequences encoding the same CDR3. V is TRBV28 and J is TRBJ1-5, with D possibly being TRBD1 (5 bases). Germline CDR1 and CDR2: MDHEN and SYDVKM. V lost 6 bases, J lost 7 bases, and 10 bases lay in between. The CDR3 contains 12 residues. The CDR3 loop is CASSSRQQPQHF. CDR3 nucleotide sequence: TGTGCCAGCAGCTCCCGACAGCAGCCCCAGCATTTT.

J is TRBJ2-7 and V is TRBV27; possible D gene TRBD1, 7 bases. The V gene's germline CDR1 is MNHEY and CDR2 SMNVEV (reference sequence). Trimming took off 2 bases at V and 2 bases at J, with 13 bases between the two ends. This CDR3 contains 15 residues. CDR3 residues: CASSLSGGTAYEQYF. The DNA for the CDR3 is TGTGCCAGCAGTTTAAGTGGCGGGACAGCCTACGAGCAGTACTTC.

This chain links TRBV4-2 with TRBJ2-7, with 9 positions matching TRBD2. CDR1 LGHNA and CDR2 YNFKEQ come from the germline V gene. The junction had 7 bases not matched to a gene; V was cut back by 0 bases and J by 4 bases. The CDR3 is 16 amino acids. In DNA, the CDR3 is TGTGCCAGCAGCCAAGATTCAAGCGGGAGGTTTTACGAGCAGTACTTC. It encodes CASSQDSSGRFYEQYF.

This clone has a handful of counts. CDR3 bases: TGCGCCAGCAGCCAACGCGACAGGGGGCAAGCTTTCTTT. Amino acid sequence: CASSQRDRGQAFF. The rearrangement joins TRBV4-1 to TRBJ1-1; 10 bases agree with TRBD1. Germline V lookup: CDR1 MGHRA, CDR2 YSYEKL. The ends lost 2 bases at V and 9 bases at J; junction bases unmatched: 3. The CDR3 contains 13 residues.

Comment on this clone: At one boundary the junction diverges from the germline segment, which might be a read error. V is TRBV7-9 and J is TRBJ2-5; TRBD2 aligns across 7 bases. Germline CDR1 reads SEHNR; CDR2 reads FQNEAQ (reference sequence). This CDR3 region has 16 residues. The CDR3 DNA reads TGTTCCAGCAGCTTAGCCGAGGGAGGGCAGGAAGAGACCCAGTACTTC. This codes for CSSSLAEGGQEETQYF.

This rearrangement joins TRBV27 to TRBJ2-7; 9 bases map to TRBD1. With 5 bases clipped from V and 5 bases from J, the junction kept 7 bases outside the gene matches. CDR1 MNHEY and CDR2 SMNVEV come from the germline V gene (reference sequence). The CDR3 runs 14 residues. CDR3 region: CASSTGQGRNEQYF. The CDR3 region has the DNA TGTGCCAGCAGTACGGGACAGGGTAGGAACGAGCAGTACTTC.

This chain uses TRBV7-8 with TRBJ1-5; TRBD1 aligns across 7 bases. The CDR3 contains 14 residues. CDR1 and CDR2 from the germline V gene are SGHVS and FQNEAQ. V lost 5 bases, J lost 7 bases, and 8 bases stayed unmatched. DNA for the CDR3: TGTGCCAGCAGCCAAACAGGGGAGAGCCAGCCCCAGCATTTT. Its protein product is CASSQTGESQPQHF.

The chain has TRBV2 and TRBJ1-5; 10 bases fit TRBD1. Looked up from germline, CDR1 is SNHLY and CDR2 is FYNNEI. The CDR3 totals 15 residues. Germline trimming cut 6 bases from V and 0 bases from J; bases unmatched to any gene: 2. This CDR3 reads CASSWDRGSNQPQHF. CDR3 sequence (DNA): TGTGCCAGCAGCTGGGACAGGGGTAGCAATCAGCCCCAGCATTTT.

The chain couples TRBV19 to TRBJ1-4; 7 nucleotides agree with TRBD1. This CDR3 has 15 residues. Losses at the gene ends were 5 bases for V and 8 bases for J; bases not matched to a gene: 11. Germline V gene data show CDR1 as LNHDA and CDR2 as SQIVND (reference sequence). Here the CDR3 reads CASSPRGQTGEKLFF. As DNA, the CDR3 is TGTGCCAGTAGTCCCAGGGGACAGACTGGGGAAAAACTGTTTTTT.

The count of this clone is one. The rearrangement joins TRBV18 to TRBJ1-5; D gene unclear. Germline V gene sequence: CDR1 KGHSH, CDR2 LQKENI. The CDR3 covers 15 residues. V was trimmed by 1 base and J by 2 bases, leaving 9 bases between them. CDR3 residues: CASSPLAGGNQPQHF. CDR3 DNA: TGTGCCAGCTCACCACTCGCGGGCGGCAATCAGCCCCAGCATTTT.

The chain joins TRBV5-8 to TRBJ2-5; D perhaps matches TRBD1 (6 bases). The DNA matches TRBJ2-7 better at its end, which makes the J call doubtful. The CDR3 extends over 16 amino acids. The V gene's germline CDR1 is SGHTS and CDR2 YDEGEE. The CDR3 DNA follows: TGTGCCAGCAGCCACGGCCATATGGGGGCCAGCTACGAGCAGTACTTC. It encodes CASSHGHMGASYEQYF.

This chain links TRBV4-3 with TRBJ1-1, with unresolved D. The CDR3 totals 13 residues. The V end lost 0 bases, the J end lost 4 bases, and 6 bases lay between the germline ends. Germline V gene sequence: CDR1 LGHNA, CDR2 YSLEER. CDR3 region: CASSQDSGTEAFF. CDR3 bases: TGCGCCAGCAGCCAAGATTCGGGCACTGAAGCTTTCTTT.

This clone appeared once. This sequence joins TRBV28 and TRBJ1-3, with no clear D. Germline V gene data show CDR1 as MDHEN and CDR2 as SYDVKM. The CDR3 has 15 amino acids. V was trimmed by 5 bases and J by 0 bases, leaving 11 bases between them. The CDR3 DNA reads TGTGCCAGCAGTCCGACGGCGGTCTCTGGAAACACCATATATTTT. Translated: CASSPTAVSGNTIYF. The complete variable domain, with remaining parts taken from reference TRBV28 and TRBJ1-3, reads DVKVTQSSRYLVKRTGEKVFLECVQDMDHENMFWYRQDPGLGLRLIYFSYDVKMKEKGDIPEGYSVSREKKERFSLILESASTNQTSMYLCASSPTAVSGNTIYFGEGSWLTVV.

The chain joins TRBV5-5 to TRBJ2-1; 11 nucleotides match TRBD2. CDR3 size: 15 residues. Germline lookup yields CDR1 SGHKS and CDR2 YYEKEE (reference sequence). The junction had 8 bases not matched to a gene; V was cut back by 5 bases and J by 7 bases. The CDR3 region has the DNA TGTGCCAGCAGGTCAAGACTAGCGGGGAGGAATGAGCAGTTCTTC. This gives the protein CASRSRLAGRNEQFF.

The rearrangement joins TRBV21-1 to TRBJ2-3; whether TRBD1, the table's D call, matches the DNA was not checked. TRBV21-1 constitutes a pseudogene. This CDR3 region has 19 residues. CDR3 loop: CASSKENWERQGAADTQYF. CDR3 bases: TGTGCCAGCAGCAAAGAGAACTGGGAGAGACAGGGGGCGGCAGATACGCAGTATTTT.

V and J are TRBV6-4 and TRBJ2-1, with D uncertain. Germline CDR1 is MRHNA and CDR2 is SNTAGT. V lost 5 bases, J lost 6 bases, and 14 bases lay in between. This CDR3 has 14 residues. The CDR3 DNA sequence: TGTGCCAGCAGTCTCCGGGTTTTCGGCAATGAGCAGTTCTTC. This codes for CASSLRVFGNEQFF.

This clone has more than one count but fewer than ten. Within the sample, other DNA sequences also encode this same CDR3. The rearrangement links TRBV5-4 to TRBJ1-1, with 7 bases fitting TRBD1. The CDR3 totals 14 residues. In germline, CDR1 is SGHNT, CDR2 YYREEE (reference sequence). V was pared by 2 bases and J by 2 bases, with 3 bases of the junction left unmatched. Here the CDR3 reads CASSFTGANTEAFF. CDR3 nucleotide sequence: TGTGCCAGCAGCTTTACAGGGGCCAACACTGAAGCTTTCTTT.

The chain joins TRBV19 to TRBJ1-6, with TRBD1 matching over 8 bases. CDR1 is LNHDA and CDR2 is SQIVND in the germline V gene (reference sequence). This CDR3 spans 15 amino acids. V trimming: 4 bases; J trimming: 7 bases; junction bases outside the gene matches: 6. CDR3: CASSTRGQENSPLHF. The CDR3 DNA sequence: TGTGCCAGTAGTACCCGGGGACAGGAAAATTCACCCCTCCACTTT.

This sequence joins TRBV29-1 and TRBJ1-2; 8 nucleotides align to TRBD1. CDR1 and CDR2 (germline): SQVTM, ANQGSEA. CDR3 length equals 15 residues. J gave up 4 bases and V 7 bases, and 14 bases lay outside the gene matches. The CDR3 reads CSAESGTGLVYGYTF. The CDR3 bases are TGCAGCGCAGAGTCCGGGACAGGTCTTGTCTATGGCTACACCTTC.

This clone was picked up one time. The chain couples TRBV9 to TRBJ1-6; no clear D. V lost 0 bases and J lost 5, with 9 bases in between. CDR3 size: 15 residues. Per the germline V gene, CDR1 is SGDLS and CDR2 is YYNGEE. As DNA, the CDR3 is TGTGCCAGCAGCGTAGGGGCAGCCCATAATTCACCCCTCCACTTT. It is translated as CASSVGAAHNSPLHF.

This clone occurred once. This rearrangement joins TRBV2 to TRBJ1-5; 10 positions match TRBD1. V shed 3 bases, J shed 3 bases, and the junction held 2 bases outside the gene matches. Germline V gene lookup returns CDR1 SNHLY and CDR2 FYNNEI. CDR3 length equals 15 residues. CDR3 loop: CASSETGGINQPQHF. CDR3 sequence (DNA): TGTGCCAGCAGTGAGACAGGGGGCATCAATCAGCCCCAGCATTTT. The entire variable domain, with the rest obtained from reference TRBV2 and TRBJ1-5, is as follows: EPEVTQTPSHQVTQMGQEVILRCVPISNHLYFYWYRQILGQKVEFLVSFYNNEISEKSEIFDDQFSVERPDGSNFTLKIRSTKLEDSAMYFCASSETGGINQPQHFGDGTRLSIL.

This chain connects TRBV30 to TRBJ1-4; TRBD1 is a possible D gene (5 bases). The germline V and J ends were trimmed by 1 base and 8 bases, with 11 bases remaining between them. From germline, CDR1 is GTSNPN and CDR2 SVGIG (reference sequence). The CDR3 loop spans 13 amino acids. CDR3 loop: CAWSGGVGEKLFF. The CDR3 nucleotides read TGTGCCTGGAGTGGGGGGGTTGGGGAAAAACTGTTTTTT.